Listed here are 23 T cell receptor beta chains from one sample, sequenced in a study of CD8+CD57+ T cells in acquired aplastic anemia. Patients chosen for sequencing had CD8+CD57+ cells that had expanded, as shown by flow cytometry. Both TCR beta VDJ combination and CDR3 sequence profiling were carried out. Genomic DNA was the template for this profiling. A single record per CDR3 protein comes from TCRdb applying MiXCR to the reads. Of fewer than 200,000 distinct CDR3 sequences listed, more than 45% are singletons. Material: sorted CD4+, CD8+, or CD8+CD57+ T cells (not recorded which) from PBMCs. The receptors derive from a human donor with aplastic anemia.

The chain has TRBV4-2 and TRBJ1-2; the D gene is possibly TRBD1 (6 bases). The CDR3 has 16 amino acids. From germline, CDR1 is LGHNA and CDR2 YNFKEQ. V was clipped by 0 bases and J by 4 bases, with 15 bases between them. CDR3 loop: CASSQELGARGYGYTF. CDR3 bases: TGTGCCAGCAGCCAAGAGTTGGGGGCGCGAGGCTATGGCTACACCTTC.

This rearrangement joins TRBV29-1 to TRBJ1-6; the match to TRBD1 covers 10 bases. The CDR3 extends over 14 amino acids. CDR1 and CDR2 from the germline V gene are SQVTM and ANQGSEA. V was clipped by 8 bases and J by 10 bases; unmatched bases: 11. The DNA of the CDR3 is TGCAGCTCTCGTCCCGGGACAGGGGTGTCACCCCTCCACTTT. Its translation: CSSRPGTGVSPLHF.

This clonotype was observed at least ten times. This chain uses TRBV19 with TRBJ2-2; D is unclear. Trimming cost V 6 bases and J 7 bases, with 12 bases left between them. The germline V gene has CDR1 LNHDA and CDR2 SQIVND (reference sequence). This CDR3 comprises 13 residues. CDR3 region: CASSTASGGELFF. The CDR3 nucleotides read TGTGCCAGTAGCACAGCCTCGGGCGGGGAGCTGTTTTTT.

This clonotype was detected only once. The CDR3 nucleotides read TGTGCCAGCAGTTCCGGACAGGGTGAAGCTTTCTTT. Protein product: CASSSGQGEAFF. This chain connects TRBV7-3 to TRBJ1-1, with 8 positions matching TRBD1. V dropped 6 bases and J dropped 7; count of bases not matched to a gene: 4. From germline, CDR1 is SGHTA and CDR2 FQGTGA. The CDR3 has 12 residues. Combining the CDR3 with reference TRBV7-3 and TRBJ1-1 gives the whole variable domain GAGVSQTPSNKVTEKGKYVELRCDPISGHTALYWYRQSLGQGPEFLIYFQGTGAADDSGLPNDRFFAVRPEGSVSTLKIQRTERGDSAVYLCASSSGQGEAFFGQGTRLTVV.

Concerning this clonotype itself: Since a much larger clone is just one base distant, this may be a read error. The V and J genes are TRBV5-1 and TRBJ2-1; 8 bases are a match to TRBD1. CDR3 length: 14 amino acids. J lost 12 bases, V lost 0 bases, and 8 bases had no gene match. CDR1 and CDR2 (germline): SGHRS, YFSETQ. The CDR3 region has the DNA TGCGCCAGCAGCTTGGGACCCCCCGGGACAGGGCAGTTCTTC. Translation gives CASSLGPPGTGQFF.

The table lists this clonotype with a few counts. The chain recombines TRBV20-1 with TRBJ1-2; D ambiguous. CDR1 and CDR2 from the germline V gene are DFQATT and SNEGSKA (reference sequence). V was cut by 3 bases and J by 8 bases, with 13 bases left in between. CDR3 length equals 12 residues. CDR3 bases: TGCAGTGCTAGGCTCCAGGTCGTGGGCTACACCTTC. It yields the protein CSARLQVVGYTF.

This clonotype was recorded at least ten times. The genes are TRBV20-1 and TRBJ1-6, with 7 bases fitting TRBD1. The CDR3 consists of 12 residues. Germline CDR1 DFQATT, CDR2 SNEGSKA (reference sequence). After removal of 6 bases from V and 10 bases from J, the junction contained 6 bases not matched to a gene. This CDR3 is CSARGGVSPLHF. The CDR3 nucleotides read TGCAGTGCCAGGGGGGGGGTCTCACCCCTCCACTTT.

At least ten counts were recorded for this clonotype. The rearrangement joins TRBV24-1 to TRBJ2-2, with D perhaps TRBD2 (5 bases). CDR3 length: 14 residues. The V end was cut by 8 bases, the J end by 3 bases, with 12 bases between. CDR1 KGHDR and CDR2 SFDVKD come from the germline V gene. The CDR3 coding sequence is TGTGCCACCAAATCCTCGGGATACACCGGGGAGCTGTTTTTT. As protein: CATKSSGYTGELFF.

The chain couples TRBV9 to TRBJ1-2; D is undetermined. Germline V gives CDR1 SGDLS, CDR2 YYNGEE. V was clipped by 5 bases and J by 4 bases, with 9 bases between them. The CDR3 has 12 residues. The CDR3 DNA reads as TGTGCCAGCAGTCACGGGGTCTATGGCTACACCTTC. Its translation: CASSHGVYGYTF.

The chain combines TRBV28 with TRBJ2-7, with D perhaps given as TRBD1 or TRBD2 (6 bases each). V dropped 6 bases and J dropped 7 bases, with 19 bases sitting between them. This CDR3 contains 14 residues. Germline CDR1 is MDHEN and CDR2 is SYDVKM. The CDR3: CASSLPGGAGEQYF. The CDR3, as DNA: TGTGCCAGCAGCCTGCCCGGGGGCGCGGGGGAGCAGTACTTC.

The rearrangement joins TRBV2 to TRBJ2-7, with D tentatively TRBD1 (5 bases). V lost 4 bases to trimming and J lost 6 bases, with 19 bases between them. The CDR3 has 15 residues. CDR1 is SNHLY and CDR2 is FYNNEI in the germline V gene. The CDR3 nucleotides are TGTGCCAGCAGTGTGGAAGCAGGGTACCCAGGCGAGCAGTACTTC. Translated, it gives CASSVEAGYPGEQYF.

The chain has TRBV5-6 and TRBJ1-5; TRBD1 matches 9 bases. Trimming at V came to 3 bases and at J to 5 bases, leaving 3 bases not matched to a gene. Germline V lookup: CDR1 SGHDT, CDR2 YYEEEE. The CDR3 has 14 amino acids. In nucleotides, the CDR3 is TGTGCCAGCAGCTCGGGACAGGGTCATCAGCCCCAGCATTTT. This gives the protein CASSSGQGHQPQHF.

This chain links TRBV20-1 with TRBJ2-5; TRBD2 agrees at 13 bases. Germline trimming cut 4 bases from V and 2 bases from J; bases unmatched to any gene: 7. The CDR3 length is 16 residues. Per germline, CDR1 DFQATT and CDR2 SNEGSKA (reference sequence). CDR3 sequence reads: CSATPGLAGTQETQYF. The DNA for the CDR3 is TGCAGTGCTACCCCGGGACTAGCGGGAACACAAGAGACCCAGTACTTC.

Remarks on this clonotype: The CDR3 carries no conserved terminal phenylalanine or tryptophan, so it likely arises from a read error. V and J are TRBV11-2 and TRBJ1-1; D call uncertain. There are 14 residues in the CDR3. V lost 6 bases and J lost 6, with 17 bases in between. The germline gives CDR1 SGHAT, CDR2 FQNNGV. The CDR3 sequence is CASRVTEPNAEAFS. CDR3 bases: TGTGCCAGCAGGGTTACCGAGCCAAACGCTGAAGCTTTCTCT.

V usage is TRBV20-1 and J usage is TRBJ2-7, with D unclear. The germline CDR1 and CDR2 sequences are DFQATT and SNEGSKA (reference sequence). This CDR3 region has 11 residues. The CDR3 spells CSSTASYEQYF. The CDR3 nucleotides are TGCAGCTCGACGGCATCCTACGAGCAGTACTTC.

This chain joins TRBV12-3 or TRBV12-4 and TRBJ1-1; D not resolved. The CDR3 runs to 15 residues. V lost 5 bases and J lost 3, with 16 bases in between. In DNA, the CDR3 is TGTGCCAGCAGTCCCCCCAGCGGATTGGACACTGAAGCTTTCTTT. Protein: CASSPPSGLDTEAFF.

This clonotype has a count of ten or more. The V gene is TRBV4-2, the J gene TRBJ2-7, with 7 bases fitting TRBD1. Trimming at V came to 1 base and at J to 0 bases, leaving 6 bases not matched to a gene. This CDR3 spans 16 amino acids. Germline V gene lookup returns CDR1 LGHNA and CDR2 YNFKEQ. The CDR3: CASSQGQGRDSYEQYF. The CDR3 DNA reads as TGTGCCAGCAGCCAAGGACAGGGCAGGGACTCCTACGAGCAGTACTTC.

CDR3 region: CATNGSPSEQYF. CDR3 in DNA: TGTGCCACCAATGGGTCCCCAAGTGAGCAGTACTTC. J is TRBJ2-7 and V is TRBV2, with D unclear. The V gene's germline CDR1 is SNHLY and CDR2 FYNNEI. The germline V and J ends were trimmed by 10 bases and 7 bases, with 17 bases remaining between them. The CDR3 has 12 amino acids.

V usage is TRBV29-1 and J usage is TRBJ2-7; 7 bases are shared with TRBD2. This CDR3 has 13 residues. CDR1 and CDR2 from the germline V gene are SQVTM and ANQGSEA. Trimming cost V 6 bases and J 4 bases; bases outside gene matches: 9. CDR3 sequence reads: CSVATTSRYEQYF. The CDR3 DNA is TGCAGCGTCGCAACGACTAGCAGGTACGAGCAGTACTTC.

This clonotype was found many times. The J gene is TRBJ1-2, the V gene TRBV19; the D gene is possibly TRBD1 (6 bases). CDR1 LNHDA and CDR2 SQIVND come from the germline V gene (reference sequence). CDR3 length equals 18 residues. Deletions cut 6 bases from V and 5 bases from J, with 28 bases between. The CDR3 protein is CASRSTALGGRNWYGYTF. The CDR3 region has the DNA TGTGCCAGTAGGAGTACAGCCTTGGGGGGGCGCAACTGGTATGGCTACACCTTC.

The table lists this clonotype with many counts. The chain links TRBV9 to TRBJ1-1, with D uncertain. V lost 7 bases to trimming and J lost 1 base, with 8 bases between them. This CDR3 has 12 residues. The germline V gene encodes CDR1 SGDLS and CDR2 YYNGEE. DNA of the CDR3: TGTGCCAGCGGCAAGTCGAACACTGAAGCTTTCTTT. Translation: CASGKSNTEAFF.

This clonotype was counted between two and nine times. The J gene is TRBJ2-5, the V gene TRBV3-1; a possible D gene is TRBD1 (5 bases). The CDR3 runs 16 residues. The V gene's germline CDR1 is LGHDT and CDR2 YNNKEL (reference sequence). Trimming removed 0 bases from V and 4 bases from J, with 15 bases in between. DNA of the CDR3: TGTGCCAGCAGCCAAGATCGGGTAGGGGTGGGAGAGACCCAGTACTTC. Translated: CASSQDRVGVGETQYF.

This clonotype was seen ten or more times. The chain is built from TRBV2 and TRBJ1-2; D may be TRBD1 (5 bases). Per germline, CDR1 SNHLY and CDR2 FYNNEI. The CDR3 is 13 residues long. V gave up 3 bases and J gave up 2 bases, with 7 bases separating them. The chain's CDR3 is CASSEGRNYGYTF. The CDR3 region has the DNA TGTGCCAGCAGTGAGGGACGGAACTATGGCTACACCTTC. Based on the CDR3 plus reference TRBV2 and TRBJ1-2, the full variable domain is EPEVTQTPSHQVTQMGQEVILRCVPISNHLYFYWYRQILGQKVEFLVSFYNNEISEKSEIFDDQFSVERPDGSNFTLKIRSTKLEDSAMYFCASSEGRNYGYTFGSGTRLTVV.